The 10 T cell receptor beta chains below all came from one sample that was sequenced in a study of blood T cell repertoires in COVID-19. Using immunoSEQ multiplex PCR, the repertoire was profiled, and TCRdb retains in-frame clones only, with some absent. The top ten clones hold around 25% of a sample with about 15,000 clones, approximately 83% of them seen once. The material sequenced was peripheral blood. All receptors come from a man aged 35 to 55 with active or convalescent COVID-19.

This clone was seen only a few times. The CDR3 bases are TGTGCCAGTAGTAACGAGGCTTACAGCACAGATACGCAGTATTTT. It yields the protein CASSNEAYSTDTQYF. The genes are TRBV19 and TRBJ2-3, with D unresolved. In germline, CDR1 is LNHDA, CDR2 SQIVND (reference sequence). The CDR3 extends over 15 amino acids. The ends were cut back, 4 bases at V and 0 bases at J, with 11 bases in the middle.

The V gene is TRBV5-1, the J gene TRBJ1-2, with a possible D match to TRBD1 (6 bases). The CDR3 is 14 residues long. V was trimmed by 0 bases and J by 1 base, leaving 7 bases between them. Germline lookup yields CDR1 SGHRS and CDR2 YFSETQ. The CDR3 sequence is CASSLVDSNYGYTF. The CDR3 nucleotides read TGCGCCAGCAGCTTGGTGGACAGTAACTATGGCTACACCTTC.

The chain joins TRBV14 to TRBJ1-6, with a weak D call TRBD1 (5 bases). This CDR3 comprises 13 residues. Germline V CDR1 and CDR2: SGHDN, FVKESK. Deletions cut 5 bases from V and 8 bases from J, with 10 bases between. This chain's CDR3 is CASSNWGDSPLHF. The CDR3 DNA reads as TGTGCCAGCAGCAACTGGGGGGATTCACCCCTCCACTTT.

This clone has just one count. CDR3 DNA sequence: TGTGCCAGCAGTTACAGGGCGGGGGGGCTTGACAATGAGCAGTTCTTC. This gives the protein CASSYRAGGLDNEQFF. This chain uses TRBV6-2 or TRBV6-3 with TRBJ2-1; 9 positions match TRBD2. The germline V gene encodes CDR1 MNHEY and CDR2 SVGEGT. Losses at the gene ends were 2 bases for V and 5 bases for J; bases not matched to a gene: 7. The CDR3 spans 16 residues.

This clone was picked up a small number of times. The chain uses TRBV28 and TRBJ1-2, with a weak D call TRBD1 (6 bases). Germline CDR1 MDHEN, CDR2 SYDVKM. Trimming took off 8 bases at V and 4 bases at J, with 14 bases between the two ends. The CDR3 totals 13 residues. The CDR3 loop is CASRGAQGYGYTF. As DNA, the CDR3 is TGTGCCAGCCGGGGGGCGCAGGGCTATGGCTACACCTTC.

The rearrangement joins TRBV12-3 or TRBV12-4 to TRBJ2-5, with no clear D. This CDR3 region has 13 residues. V was clipped by 3 bases and J by 2 bases, with 7 bases between them. The CDR3 bases are TGTGCCAGCAGTTTGTACAGACAAGAGACCCAGTACTTC. Translated, it gives CASSLYRQETQYF.

The rearrangement joins TRBV25-1 to TRBJ2-7, with D uncertain. The CDR3 is made up of 11 amino acids. CDR1 is MGHDK and CDR2 is SYGVNS in the germline V gene. Trimming pared 6 bases from V and 3 bases from J, leaving 6 bases between. CDR3: CASSSFYEQYF. In nucleotides, the CDR3 is TGTGCCAGCAGCTCTTTCTACGAGCAGTACTTC.

V gene TRBV6-6 combines with J gene TRBJ1-5; 7 nucleotides align to TRBD1. The germline CDR1 and CDR2 sequences are MNHNY and SVGAGI (reference sequence). The CDR3 extends over 15 amino acids. V lost 6 bases to trimming and J lost 6 bases; unmatched junction nucleotides: 11. The CDR3 loop reads CASRGTALSGQPQHF. In DNA, the CDR3 is TGTGCCAGCAGGGGGACAGCCTTAAGCGGTCAGCCCCAGCATTTT.

The chain joins TRBV28 to TRBJ2-1; the D gene is possibly TRBD1 (6 bases). Germline V CDR1 and CDR2: MDHEN, SYDVKM. The CDR3 sequence is 15 residues long. The V and J ends lost 1 base and 6 bases respectively, with 13 bases between them. The CDR3: CASSLSGAPTNEQFF. As DNA, the CDR3 is TGTGCCAGCAGTTTATCAGGGGCGCCCACCAATGAGCAGTTCTTC. Together with reference TRBV28 and TRBJ2-1, the CDR3 gives the full variable domain: DVKVTQSSRYLVKRTGEKVFLECVQDMDHENMFWYRQDPGLGLRLIYFSYDVKMKEKGDIPEGYSVSREKKERFSLILESASTNQTSMYLCASSLSGAPTNEQFFGPGTRLTVL.

V is TRBV18 and J is TRBJ1-5; 10 nucleotides agree with TRBD1. The length of the CDR3 is 13 residues. CDR1 and CDR2 from the germline V gene are KGHSH and LQKENI. V lost 3 bases to trimming and J lost 7 bases; unmatched junction nucleotides: 0. CDR3 in amino acids: CASSPGQGQPQHF. CDR3 in DNA: TGTGCCAGCTCACCGGGACAGGGGCAGCCCCAGCATTTT.